This T cell receptor (beta chain) was sequenced in a study of cytomegalovirus exposure and HLA in healthy donors. CDR3 length: 15 residues. V dropped 7 bases and J dropped 3 bases, with 15 bases sitting between them. Looked up from germline, CDR1 is MNHNY and CDR2 is SVGAGI (reference sequence). In the PCR, 60 Vbeta and 13 Jbeta primers were used. TCRdb's table, derived via immunoSEQ multiplex PCR, lists solely in-frame clones and lacks some. The sample carries 110,000 to 150,000 clones, around 77% recorded once. The rearrangement uses TRBV6-6 and TRBJ2-2, with D possibly being TRBD1 (6 bases). Material: PBMCs. The source is a woman aged 50 to 65 in good health and CMV-seronegative. In nucleotides, the CDR3 is TGTGCCAGCACCACCAGGGGCCGTGACACCGGGGAGCTGTTTTTT. This gives the protein CASTTRGRDTGELFF.